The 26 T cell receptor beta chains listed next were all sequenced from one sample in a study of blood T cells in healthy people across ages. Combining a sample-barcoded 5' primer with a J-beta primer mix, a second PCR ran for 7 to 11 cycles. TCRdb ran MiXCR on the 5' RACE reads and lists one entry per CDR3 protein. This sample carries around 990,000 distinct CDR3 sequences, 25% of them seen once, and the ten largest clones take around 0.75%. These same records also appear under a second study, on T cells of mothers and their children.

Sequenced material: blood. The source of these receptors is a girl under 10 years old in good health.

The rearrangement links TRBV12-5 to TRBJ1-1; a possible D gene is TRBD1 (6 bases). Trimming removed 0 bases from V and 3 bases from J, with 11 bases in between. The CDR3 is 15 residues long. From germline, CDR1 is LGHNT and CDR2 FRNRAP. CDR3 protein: CASGLVLGQHTEAFF. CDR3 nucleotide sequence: TGTGCTAGTGGTTTGGTCCTAGGACAGCACACTGAAGCTTTCTTT.

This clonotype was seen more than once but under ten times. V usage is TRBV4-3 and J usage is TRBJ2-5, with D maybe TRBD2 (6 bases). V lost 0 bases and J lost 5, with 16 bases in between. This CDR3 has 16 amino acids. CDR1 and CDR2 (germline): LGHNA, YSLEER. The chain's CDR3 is CASSQEGGGEWETQYF. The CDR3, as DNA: TGCGCCAGCAGCCAAGAGGGAGGCGGGGAGTGGGAGACCCAGTACTTC.

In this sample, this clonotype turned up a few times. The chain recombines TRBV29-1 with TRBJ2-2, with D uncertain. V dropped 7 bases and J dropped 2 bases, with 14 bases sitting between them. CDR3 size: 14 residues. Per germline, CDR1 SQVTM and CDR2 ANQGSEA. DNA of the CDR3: TGCAGCGCAAGAGGAATGGGAAACACCGGGGAGCTGTTTTTT. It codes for CSARGMGNTGELFF.

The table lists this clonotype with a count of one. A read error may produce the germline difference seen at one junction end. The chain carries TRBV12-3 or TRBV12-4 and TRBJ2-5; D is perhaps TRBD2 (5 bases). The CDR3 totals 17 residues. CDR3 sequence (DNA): TGTGCCGGCAGTCCCAACTTAGAGGGTCACTTCCAAGAGACCCAGTACTTC. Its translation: CAGSPNLEGHFQETQYF.

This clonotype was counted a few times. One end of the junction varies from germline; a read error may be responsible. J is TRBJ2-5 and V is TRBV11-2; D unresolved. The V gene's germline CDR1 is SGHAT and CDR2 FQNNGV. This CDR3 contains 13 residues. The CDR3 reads CASGLVPQETQYF. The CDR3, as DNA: TGTGCCAGCGGCTTAGTGCCTCAAGAGACCCAGTACTTC.

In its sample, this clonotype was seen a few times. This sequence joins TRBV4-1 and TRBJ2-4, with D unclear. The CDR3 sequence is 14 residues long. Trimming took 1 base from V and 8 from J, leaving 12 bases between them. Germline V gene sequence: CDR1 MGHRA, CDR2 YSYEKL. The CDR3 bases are TGCGCCAGCAGCCAAGTATCCGAGAATGACATTCAGTACTTC. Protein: CASSQVSENDIQYF.

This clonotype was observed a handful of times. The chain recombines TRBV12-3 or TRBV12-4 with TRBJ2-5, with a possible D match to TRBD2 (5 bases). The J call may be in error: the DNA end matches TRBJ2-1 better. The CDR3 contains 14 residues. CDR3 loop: CASTSHKRINEQFF. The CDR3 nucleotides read TGTGCCAGCACCTCCCATAAGCGGATAAATGAGCAGTTCTTC.

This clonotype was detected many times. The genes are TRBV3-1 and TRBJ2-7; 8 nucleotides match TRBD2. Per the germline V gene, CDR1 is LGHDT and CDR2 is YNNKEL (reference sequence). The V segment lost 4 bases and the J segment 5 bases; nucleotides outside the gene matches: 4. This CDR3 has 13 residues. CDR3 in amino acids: CASSPGGADEQYF. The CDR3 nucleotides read TGTGCCAGCAGCCCCGGGGGGGCCGACGAGCAGTACTTC.

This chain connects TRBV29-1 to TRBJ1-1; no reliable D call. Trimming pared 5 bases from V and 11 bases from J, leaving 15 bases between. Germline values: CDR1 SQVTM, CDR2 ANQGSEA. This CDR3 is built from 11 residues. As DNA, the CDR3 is TGCAGCGTTTTGGAGAGTCCGAGGGCTTTCTTT. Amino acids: CSVLESPRAFF.

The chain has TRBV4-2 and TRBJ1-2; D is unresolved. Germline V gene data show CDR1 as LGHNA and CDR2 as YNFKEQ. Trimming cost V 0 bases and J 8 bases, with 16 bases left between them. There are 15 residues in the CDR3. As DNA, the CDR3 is TGTGCCAGCAGCCAAGATTCTTATTCTCGGGGAGGCTACACCTTC. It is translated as CASSQDSYSRGGYTF.

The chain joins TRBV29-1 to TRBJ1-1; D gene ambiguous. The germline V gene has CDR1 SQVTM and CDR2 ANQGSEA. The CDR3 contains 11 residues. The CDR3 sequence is CIGQQNTEAFF. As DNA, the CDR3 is TGCATCGGGCAACAGAACACTGAAGCTTTCTTT.

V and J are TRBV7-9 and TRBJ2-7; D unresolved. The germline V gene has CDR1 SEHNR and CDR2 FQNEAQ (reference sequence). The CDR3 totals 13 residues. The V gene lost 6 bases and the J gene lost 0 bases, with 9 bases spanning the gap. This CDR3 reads CASSSRFSYEQYF. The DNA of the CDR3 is TGTGCCAGCAGTTCAAGGTTCTCCTACGAGCAGTACTTC.

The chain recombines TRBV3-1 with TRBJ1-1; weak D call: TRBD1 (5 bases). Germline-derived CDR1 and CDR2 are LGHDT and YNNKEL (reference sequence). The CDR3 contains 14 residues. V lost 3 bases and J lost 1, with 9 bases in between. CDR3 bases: TGTGCCAGCAGCCATGGGGGGAAGAACACTGAAGCTTTCTTT. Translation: CASSHGGKNTEAFF.

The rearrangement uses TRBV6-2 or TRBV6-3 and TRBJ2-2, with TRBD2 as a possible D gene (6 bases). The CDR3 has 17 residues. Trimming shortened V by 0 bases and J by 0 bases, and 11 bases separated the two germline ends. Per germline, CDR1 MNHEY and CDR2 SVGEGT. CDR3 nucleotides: TGTGCCAGCAGTTACTCCTTCGGGGGTGCGAACACCGGGGAGCTGTTTTTT. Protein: CASSYSFGGANTGELFF.

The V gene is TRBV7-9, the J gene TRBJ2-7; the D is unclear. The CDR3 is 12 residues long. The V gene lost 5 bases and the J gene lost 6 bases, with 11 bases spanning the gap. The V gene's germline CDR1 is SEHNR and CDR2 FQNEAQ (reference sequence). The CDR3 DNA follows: TGTGCCAGCAGCCCGCAAGTCTCCGAGCAGTACTTC. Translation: CASSPQVSEQYF. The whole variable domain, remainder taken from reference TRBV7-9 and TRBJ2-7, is DTGVSQNPRHKITKRGQNVTFRCDPISEHNRLYWYRQTLGQGPEFLTYFQNEAQLEKSRLLSDRFSAERPKGSFSTLEIQRTEQGDSAMYLCASSPQVSEQYFGPGTRLTVT.

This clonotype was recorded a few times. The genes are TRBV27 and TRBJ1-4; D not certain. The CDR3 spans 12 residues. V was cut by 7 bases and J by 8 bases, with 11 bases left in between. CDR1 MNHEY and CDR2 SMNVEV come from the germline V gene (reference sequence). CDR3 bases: TGTGCCAGCACCCAGGTCGGGGAAAAACTGTTTTTT. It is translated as CASTQVGEKLFF.

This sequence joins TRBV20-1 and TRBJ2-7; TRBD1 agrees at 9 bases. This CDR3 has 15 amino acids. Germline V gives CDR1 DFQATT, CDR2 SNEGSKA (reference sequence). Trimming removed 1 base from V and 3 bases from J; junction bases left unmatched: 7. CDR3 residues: CSARATGGSVYEQYF. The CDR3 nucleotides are TGCAGTGCTAGAGCAACAGGGGGCTCAGTCTACGAGCAGTACTTC.

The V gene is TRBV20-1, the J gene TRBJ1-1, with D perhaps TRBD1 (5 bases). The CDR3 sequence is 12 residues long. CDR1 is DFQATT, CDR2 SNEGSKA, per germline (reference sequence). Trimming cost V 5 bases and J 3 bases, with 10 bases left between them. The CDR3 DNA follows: TGCAGTGCTTCCTGGGGGGACACTGAAGCTTTCTTT. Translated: CSASWGDTEAFF.

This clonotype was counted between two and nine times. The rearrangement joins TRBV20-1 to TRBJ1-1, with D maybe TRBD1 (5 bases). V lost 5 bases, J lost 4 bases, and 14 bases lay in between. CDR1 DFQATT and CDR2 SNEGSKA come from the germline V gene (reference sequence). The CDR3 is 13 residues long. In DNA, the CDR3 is TGCAGTGCTGATCTCCGGGGGGGCACTGAAGCTTTCTTT. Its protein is CSADLRGGTEAFF.

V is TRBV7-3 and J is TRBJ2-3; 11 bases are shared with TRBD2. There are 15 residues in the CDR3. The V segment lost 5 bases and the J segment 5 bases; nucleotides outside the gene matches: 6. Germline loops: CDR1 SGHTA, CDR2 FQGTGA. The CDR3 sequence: CASSHLAGGVDTQYF. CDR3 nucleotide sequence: TGTGCCAGCAGCCATCTAGCGGGGGGAGTAGATACGCAGTATTTT.

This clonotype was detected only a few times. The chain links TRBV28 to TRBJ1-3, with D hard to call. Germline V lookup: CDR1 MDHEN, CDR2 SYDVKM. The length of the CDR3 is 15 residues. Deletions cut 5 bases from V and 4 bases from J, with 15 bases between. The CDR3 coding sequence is TGTGCCAGCAGTCCCCCACAGTTTACGGGAAACACCATATATTTT. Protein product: CASSPPQFTGNTIYF. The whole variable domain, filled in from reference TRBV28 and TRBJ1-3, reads DVKVTQSSRYLVKRTGEKVFLECVQDMDHENMFWYRQDPGLGLRLIYFSYDVKMKEKGDIPEGYSVSREKKERFSLILESASTNQTSMYLCASSPPQFTGNTIYFGEGSWLTVV.

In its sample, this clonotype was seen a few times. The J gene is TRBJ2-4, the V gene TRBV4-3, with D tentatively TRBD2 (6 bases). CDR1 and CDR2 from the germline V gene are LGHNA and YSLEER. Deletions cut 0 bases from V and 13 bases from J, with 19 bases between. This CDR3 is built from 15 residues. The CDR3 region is CASSQDRNPGGIQYF. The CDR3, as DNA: TGCGCCAGCAGCCAAGATCGGAATCCTGGGGGGATACAGTACTTC.

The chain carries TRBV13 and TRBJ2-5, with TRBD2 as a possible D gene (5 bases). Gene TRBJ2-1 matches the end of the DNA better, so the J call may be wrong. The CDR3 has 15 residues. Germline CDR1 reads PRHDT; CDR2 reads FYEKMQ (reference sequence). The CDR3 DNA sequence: TGTGCCAGCAGCCCGGGGTCAGCGGCCTACAATGAGCAGTTCTTC. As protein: CASSPGSAAYNEQFF.

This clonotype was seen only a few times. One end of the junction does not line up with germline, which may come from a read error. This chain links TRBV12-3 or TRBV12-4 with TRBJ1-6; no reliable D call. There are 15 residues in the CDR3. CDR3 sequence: CASSFRVSRGSPLHF. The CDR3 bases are TGCGCCAGCAGTTTCCGGGTGTCAAGAGGATCACCCCTCCACTTT.

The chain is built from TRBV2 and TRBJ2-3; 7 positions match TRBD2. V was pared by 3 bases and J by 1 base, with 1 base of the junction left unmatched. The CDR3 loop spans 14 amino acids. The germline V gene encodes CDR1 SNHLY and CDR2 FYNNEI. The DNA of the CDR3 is TGTGCCAGCAGTGACCTAGCGGGCACAGATACGCAGTATTTT. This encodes CASSDLAGTDTQYF. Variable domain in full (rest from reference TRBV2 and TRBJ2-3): EPEVTQTPSHQVTQMGQEVILRCVPISNHLYFYWYRQILGQKVEFLVSFYNNEISEKSEIFDDQFSVERPDGSNFTLKIRSTKLEDSAMYFCASSDLAGTDTQYFGPGTRLTVL.

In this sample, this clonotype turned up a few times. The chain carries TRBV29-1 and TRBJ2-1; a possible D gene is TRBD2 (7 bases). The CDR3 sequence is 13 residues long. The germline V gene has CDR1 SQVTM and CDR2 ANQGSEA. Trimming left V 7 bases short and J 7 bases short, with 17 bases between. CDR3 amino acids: CSAGGRMKNEQFF. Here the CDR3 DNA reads TGCAGCGCCGGGGGGCGTATGAAAAATGAGCAGTTCTTC.